What follows are 30 T cell receptor beta chains derived from one specimen sequenced in a study of blood T cell repertoires in COVID-19. Sequencing was performed with immunoSEQ multiplex PCR; in TCRdb, only in-frame clones are kept and a portion is missing. Of 200,000 to 250,000 clones listed, 84% are singletons. The sequencing sample was made of peripheral blood. These receptors all stem from an elderly woman with active or convalescent COVID-19.

This clone was seen a single time. The chain joins TRBV5-6 to TRBJ1-6; 9 bases map to TRBD1. J gave up 7 bases and V 0 bases, and 5 bases lay outside the gene matches. The CDR3 has 16 amino acids. Germline lookup yields CDR1 SGHDT and CDR2 YYEEEE. The CDR3 protein is CASSLGTGGLNSPLHF. The CDR3 coding sequence is TGTGCCAGCAGCTTGGGAACAGGGGGCTTGAATTCACCCCTCCACTTT.

This sequence joins TRBV7-3 and TRBJ2-1, with TRBD1 matching 7 bases. J lost 6 bases, V lost 6 bases, and 8 bases had no gene match. In germline, CDR1 is SGHTA, CDR2 FQGTGA. This CDR3 is built from 14 residues. CDR3 in DNA: TGTGCCAGCAGTTCGGGACAGCTAGGCAATGAGCAGTTCTTC. Its protein is CASSSGQLGNEQFF.

This rearrangement joins TRBV5-6 to TRBJ2-1, with 11 bases identical to TRBD2. J gave up 4 bases and V 0 bases, and 0 bases lay outside the gene matches. Germline values: CDR1 SGHDT, CDR2 YYEEEE. CDR3 length: 15 amino acids. Here the CDR3 reads CASSLVAGGYNEQFF. The CDR3 nucleotides read TGTGCCAGCAGCTTGGTAGCGGGAGGGTACAATGAGCAGTTCTTC.

CDR3 coding DNA: TGTGCCAGCAGCTTAGGCCAATCTAGTGGAAGCTACAATGAGCAGTTCTTC. Translating gives CASSLGQSSGSYNEQFF. This rearrangement joins TRBV7-9 to TRBJ2-1; D remains ambiguous. CDR1 is SEHNR and CDR2 is FQNEAQ in the germline V gene (reference sequence). The CDR3 covers 17 residues. Trimming took 1 base from V and 3 from J, leaving 16 bases between them. The full variable domain, with the rest looked up from reference TRBV7-9 and TRBJ2-1, is DTGVSQNPRHKITKRGQNVTFRCDPISEHNRLYWYRQTLGQGPEFLTYFQNEAQLEKSRLLSDRFSAERPKGSFSTLEIQRTEQGDSAMYLCASSLGQSSGSYNEQFFGPGTRLTVL.

This clone has only a few counts. The chain links TRBV7-9 to TRBJ2-2, with a weak D call TRBD1 (6 bases). With 4 bases removed from V and 3 bases from J, the gap between germline ends came to 9 bases. Per the germline V gene, CDR1 is SEHNR and CDR2 is FQNEAQ (reference sequence). This CDR3 contains 14 residues. CDR3 region: CASSSHRDTGELFF. CDR3 nucleotides: TGTGCCAGCAGCTCCCACAGGGACACCGGGGAGCTGTTTTTT. Variable domain in full (rest from reference TRBV7-9 and TRBJ2-2): DTGVSQNPRHKITKRGQNVTFRCDPISEHNRLYWYRQTLGQGPEFLTYFQNEAQLEKSRLLSDRFSAERPKGSFSTLEIQRTEQGDSAMYLCASSSHRDTGELFFGEGSRLTVL.

CDR3 DNA: TGTGCTAGTGGTTTGGGGTCGGGGGAGAGCTCCTACGAGCAGTACTTC. As protein: CASGLGSGESSYEQYF. The chain couples TRBV12-5 to TRBJ2-7; D is possibly TRBD2 (6 bases). CDR1 and CDR2 (germline): LGHNT, FRNRAP. Trimming took off 1 base at V and 0 bases at J, with 13 bases between the two ends. The CDR3 extends over 16 amino acids.

This chain joins TRBV4-3 and TRBJ2-3, with 12 positions matching TRBD2. The CDR3 is made up of 15 amino acids. The germline V gene encodes CDR1 LGHNA and CDR2 YSLEER. After removal of 4 bases from V and 11 bases from J, the junction contained 10 bases not matched to a gene. The CDR3 DNA follows: TGCGCCAGCAGCCTCCTAGCGGGGGGGGGATACGTGCAGTATTTT. Residues: CASSLLAGGGYVQYF.

The chain combines TRBV7-2 with TRBJ2-5; the match to TRBD2 covers 7 bases. Germline CDR1 SGHTA, CDR2 FQGNSA. V trimming: 5 bases; J trimming: 1 base; junction bases outside the gene matches: 4. This CDR3 is built from 14 residues. CDR3 DNA sequence: TGTGCCAGCAGCCGCGGGGGTCCCCAAGAGACCCAGTACTTC. Translating it yields CASSRGGPQETQYF. The entire variable domain, with the rest obtained from reference TRBV7-2 and TRBJ2-5, is as follows: GAGVSQSPSNKVTEKGKDVELRCDPISGHTALYWYRQSLGQGLEFLIYFQGNSAPDKSGLPSDRFSAERTGGSVSTLTIQRTQQEDSAVYLCASSRGGPQETQYFGPGTRLLVL.

The rearrangement uses TRBV7-9 and TRBJ1-1; no reliable D call. Trimming stripped 3 bases from V and 5 bases from J, with 7 bases between. CDR1 SEHNR and CDR2 FQNEAQ come from the germline V gene (reference sequence). CDR3 size: 12 residues. DNA for the CDR3: TGTGCCAGCAGCTTTCTCAGTACTGAAGCTTTCTTT. Protein product: CASSFLSTEAFF.

V is TRBV21-1 and J is TRBJ1-5; no check of the table's D call, TRBD1, against the DNA was made. TRBV21-1 is recorded as a pseudogene. CDR3 length: 14 amino acids. The CDR3 nucleotides are TGTGCCAGCAGCAAAGACACAGCAAATCAGCCCCAGCATTTT. Translation: CASSKDTANQPQHF.

This clone was detected only once. The rearrangement links TRBV6-5 to TRBJ1-2, with D tentatively TRBD1 (5 bases). Germline-derived CDR1 and CDR2 are MNHEY and SVGAGI. This CDR3 has 15 residues. Trimming shortened V by 9 bases and J by 0 bases, and 17 bases separated the two germline ends. In nucleotides, the CDR3 is TGTGCCAGTCTTCCCGGGACTCGAGCTAACTATGGCTACACCTTC. Translation gives CASLPGTRANYGYTF.

This clone has just a few counts. This chain connects TRBV5-4 to TRBJ2-7; 7 nucleotides line up with TRBD1. V shed 4 bases, J shed 1 base, and the junction held 8 bases outside the gene matches. The CDR3 covers 15 residues. Looked up from germline, CDR1 is SGHNT and CDR2 is YYREEE (reference sequence). The CDR3 loop reads CASSTQTGPSYEQYF. CDR3 bases: TGTGCCAGCAGCACTCAGACAGGGCCGTCCTACGAGCAGTACTTC.

The V call is TRBV3-1 (or the pseudogene TRBV3-2), the J call TRBJ1-5; D is undetermined. The CDR3 runs 15 residues. Germline loops: CDR1 LGHDT, CDR2 YNNKEL (reference sequence). V lost 4 bases, J lost 5 bases, and 15 bases lay in between. CDR3 DNA sequence: TGTGCCAGCAGCCCCCGCCCCGGGAGGGATCAGCCCCAGCATTTT. It specifies CASSPRPGRDQPQHF.

The chain recombines TRBV19 with TRBJ1-5, with TRBD1 matching over 10 bases. V lost 3 bases, J lost 9 bases, and 5 bases stayed unmatched. This CDR3 has 14 residues. Germline CDR1 LNHDA, CDR2 SQIVND (reference sequence). The CDR3 DNA reads TGTGCCAGTAGTATGGGACAGGGGTTTTCGCCCCAGCATTTT. It specifies CASSMGQGFSPQHF.

This clone was recorded a few times. The chain joins TRBV3-1 (or the pseudogene TRBV3-2) to TRBJ1-4; D is undetermined. This CDR3 contains 14 residues. The germline V and J ends were trimmed by 0 bases and 10 bases, with 12 bases remaining between them. From germline, CDR1 is LGHDT and CDR2 YNNKEL (reference sequence). Here the CDR3 reads CASSQDTTAGKLFF. The CDR3 DNA sequence: TGTGCCAGCAGCCAAGATACCACAGCTGGAAAACTGTTTTTT.

The chain links TRBV18 to TRBJ2-6; no clear D. V dropped 2 bases and J dropped 1 base, with 6 bases sitting between them. Germline V gives CDR1 KGHSH, CDR2 LQKENI. This CDR3 contains 15 residues. As DNA, the CDR3 is TGTGCCAGCTCACCAGCGAATTCTGGGGCCAACGTCCTGACTTTC. Protein sequence: CASSPANSGANVLTF. The full variable domain, its missing parts supplied by reference TRBV18 and TRBJ2-6, is NAGVMQNPRHLVRRRGQEARLRCSPMKGHSHVYWYRQLPEEGLKFMVYLQKENIIDESGMPKERFSAEFPKEGPSILRIQQVVRGDSAAYFCASSPANSGANVLTFGAGSRLTVL.

The chain carries TRBV9 and TRBJ2-2; possible D gene TRBD1, 5 bases. This CDR3 is built from 18 residues. The V gene's germline CDR1 is SGDLS and CDR2 YYNGEE. Between the trimmed V and J ends, which lost 2 bases and 0 bases, there was a span of 17 bases. The CDR3 loop reads CASSVLVGQGSNTGELFF. The CDR3, as DNA: TGTGCCAGCAGCGTCCTCGTCGGGCAGGGCTCGAACACCGGGGAGCTGTTTTTT.

This chain uses TRBV5-5 with TRBJ2-5, with D maybe TRBD1 (7 bases). The germline CDR1 and CDR2 sequences are SGHKS and YYEKEE (reference sequence). Trimming took off 3 bases at V and 2 bases at J, with 17 bases between the two ends. This CDR3 is built from 16 residues. This CDR3 is CASSSRQGAGQETQYF. CDR3 coding DNA: TGTGCCAGCAGCTCTCGACAGGGTGCGGGGCAAGAGACCCAGTACTTC. Together with reference TRBV5-5 and TRBJ2-5, the CDR3 gives the full variable domain: DAGVTQSPTHLIKTRGQQVTLRCSPISGHKSVSWYQQVLGQGPQFIFQYYEKEERGRGNFPDRFSARQFPNYSSELNVNALLLGDSALYLCASSSRQGAGQETQYFGPGTRLLVL.

This sequence joins TRBV5-4 and TRBJ1-2; 7 nucleotides line up with TRBD1. The J segment lost 4 bases and the V segment lost 6 bases, leaving 12 bases of the junction unmatched. Germline-derived CDR1 and CDR2 are SGHNT and YYREEE (reference sequence). The CDR3 totals 15 residues. CDR3 nucleotide sequence: TGTGCCAGCAACAAGAACAGGGGAGTTAGCTATGGCTACACCTTC. It codes for CASNKNRGVSYGYTF.

V gene TRBV5-1 combines with J gene TRBJ2-7, with D maybe TRBD2 (6 bases). This CDR3 spans 15 amino acids. Looked up from germline, CDR1 is SGHRS and CDR2 is YFSETQ. V lost 1 base and J 4 bases, leaving 15 bases between the germline ends. CDR3 region: CASSLLPTRVYEQYF. As DNA, the CDR3 is TGCGCCAGCAGCTTGTTACCGACTAGGGTTTACGAGCAGTACTTC.

This sequence joins TRBV3-1 (or the pseudogene TRBV3-2) and TRBJ2-3; D gene unclear. The CDR3 loop spans 13 amino acids. The V end lost 4 bases, the J end lost 5 bases, and 10 bases lay between the germline ends. Germline V CDR1 and CDR2: LGHDT, YNNKEL (reference sequence). The CDR3 protein is CASSPSSRDTQYF. In nucleotides, the CDR3 is TGTGCCAGCAGCCCCTCCAGTCGAGATACGCAGTATTTT.

CDR3 loop: CASSRGGRETQYF. The CDR3 region has the DNA TGTGCCAGCAGTAGGGGTGGAAGGGAGACCCAGTACTTC. The rearrangement links TRBV6-2 or TRBV6-3 to TRBJ2-5; D perhaps matches TRBD1 (5 bases). V dropped 5 bases and J dropped 5 bases, with 12 bases sitting between them. The CDR3 length is 13 residues. Germline V gene lookup returns CDR1 MNHEY and CDR2 SVGEGT.

There are a few counts of this clone. The chain combines TRBV28 with TRBJ1-4; D unclear. From germline, CDR1 is MDHEN and CDR2 SYDVKM. The V gene lost 4 bases and the J gene lost 8 bases, with 14 bases spanning the gap. The CDR3 is 14 residues long. CDR3 protein: CASSSSAAREKLFF. CDR3 DNA sequence: TGTGCCAGCAGTTCGTCCGCCGCGCGGGAAAAACTGTTTTTT.

This rearrangement joins TRBV7-2 to TRBJ1-5; D is unclear. CDR3 length: 15 amino acids. V gave up 5 bases and J gave up 4 bases, with 15 bases separating them. Germline CDR1 reads SGHTA; CDR2 reads FQGNSA. The CDR3 protein is CASSPAGRMNQPQHF. Written as DNA, the CDR3 is TGTGCCAGCAGCCCGGCGGGGAGAATGAATCAGCCCCAGCATTTT. Full variable domain (missing parts from reference TRBV7-2 and TRBJ1-5): GAGVSQSPSNKVTEKGKDVELRCDPISGHTALYWYRQSLGQGLEFLIYFQGNSAPDKSGLPSDRFSAERTGGSVSTLTIQRTQQEDSAVYLCASSPAGRMNQPQHFGDGTRLSIL.

The rearrangement joins TRBV29-1 to TRBJ2-5; 9 bases are a match to TRBD1. The J segment lost 0 bases and the V segment lost 6 bases, leaving 5 bases of the junction unmatched. The CDR3 loop spans 14 amino acids. Germline CDR1 and CDR2: SQVTM and ANQGSEA. CDR3 in DNA: TGCAGCGTACCTGGGACAGGGCACCAAGAGACCCAGTACTTC. It codes for CSVPGTGHQETQYF.

The V call is TRBV5-3, the J call TRBJ1-3; maybe TRBD1 (6 bases). TRBV5-3 is filed as an ORF, its function uncertain. With 4 bases removed from V and 3 bases from J, the gap between germline ends came to 20 bases. This CDR3 has 17 residues. The CDR3 DNA is TGTGCCAGAAGCACGAGGACAGCAGGCGTCGGTGGAAACACCATATATTTT. Amino acid sequence: CARSTRTAGVGGNTIYF.

CDR3 loop: CASSRGQGPYEQYF. Here the CDR3 DNA reads TGTGCCAGCAGTCGGGGACAGGGACCCTACGAGCAGTACTTC. The chain combines TRBV6-5 with TRBJ2-7; TRBD1 matches at 9 bases. After removal of 5 bases from V and 2 bases from J, the junction contained 4 bases not matched to a gene. This CDR3 has 14 residues. Per germline, CDR1 MNHEY and CDR2 SVGAGI.

This chain links TRBV20-1 with TRBJ2-5; D gene unclear. The CDR3 has 15 amino acids. Trimming left V 3 bases short and J 2 bases short, with 16 bases between. Germline V gene data show CDR1 as DFQATT and CDR2 as SNEGSKA (reference sequence). The CDR3 here is CSASSSRSLQETQYF. In DNA, the CDR3 is TGCAGTGCTAGTTCATCCAGGTCCCTACAAGAGACCCAGTACTTC.

The chain uses TRBV11-2 and TRBJ2-3; TRBD2 agrees at 9 bases. After removal of 6 bases from V and 5 bases from J, the junction contained 9 bases not matched to a gene. Germline V gene sequence: CDR1 SGHAT, CDR2 FQNNGV. The CDR3 consists of 15 residues. The CDR3 spells CASRPSGRRIDTQYF. Written as DNA, the CDR3 is TGTGCCAGCAGGCCGAGCGGGAGGCGGATAGATACGCAGTATTTT.

The chain employs TRBV6-5 and TRBJ2-1; 14 bases align to TRBD2. V lost 8 bases, J lost 10 bases, and 10 bases stayed unmatched. The CDR3 extends over 15 amino acids. Germline V lookup: CDR1 MNHEY, CDR2 SVGAGI. The CDR3 spells CASRRGLAGGGEQFF. The CDR3 bases are TGTGCCAGCCGCCGAGGACTAGCGGGAGGTGGGGAGCAGTTCTTC.